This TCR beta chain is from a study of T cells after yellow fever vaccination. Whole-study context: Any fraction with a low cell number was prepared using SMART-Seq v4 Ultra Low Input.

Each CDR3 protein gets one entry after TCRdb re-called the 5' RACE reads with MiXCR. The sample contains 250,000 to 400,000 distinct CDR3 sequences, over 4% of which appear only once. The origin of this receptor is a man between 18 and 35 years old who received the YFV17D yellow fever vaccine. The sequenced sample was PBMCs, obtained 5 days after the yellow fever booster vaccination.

The CDR3 reads CASRSSGETVDTQYF. The CDR3 DNA is TGTGCCAGCAGGAGTTCCGGTGAGACAGTGGATACGCAGTATTTT. J is TRBJ2-3 and V is TRBV6-1; a weak D match, TRBD1 (5 bases). Germline V gives CDR1 MNHNS, CDR2 SASEGT. Trimming cost V 6 bases and J 6 bases, with 19 bases left between them. CDR3 size: 15 residues.